This T cell receptor (beta chain) was found in a study of regulatory T cells in long-lasting Graves disease. Findings and limits, study-wide: There was favoring of TRBV28, TRBJ1-2 and TRBJ2-5 in persistent disease.

After removal of 7 bases from V and 8 bases from J, the junction contained 7 bases not matched to a gene. The CDR3 is 12 residues long. Per germline, CDR1 SEHNR and CDR2 FQNEAQ (reference sequence). This clonotype came up a few times. The antigen remains unidentified. According to the study, TCR beta libraries were built with iRepertoire HTBI primers and CDR3-region Arm-PCR. Source study methods: Among the samples, around 61 TRBV and some 15 TRBJ segments were identified. TCRdb processed the multiplex PCR reads anew with MiXCR; each CDR3 protein has one entry. These V and J calls originate from TCRdb's pipeline instead of the authors' own analysis. The table lists roughly 510,000 distinct CDR3 sequences, about 16% of them singletons. As to time point: newly diagnosed GD, antithyroid drugs for less than 3 months. The TCR library was made from RNA extracted from PBMCs. These data were also reused for a study on T cells in Graves' hyperthyroidism and ophthalmopathy. That work states: First-round RT-PCR targeting the TCR CDR3 was performed with the HTBI primer set. Stable hyperthyroidism was told apart from ophthalmopathy by a model built on 13 V-J features.

The rearrangement links TRBV7-9 to TRBJ1-1; 7 bases are a match to TRBD1. Sequenced material: peripheral blood mononuclear cells (PBMCs), taken at new diagnosis, from a patient treated with antithyroid drugs. The source is a man younger than 30 with Graves disease. CDR3 protein: CASNLGQTEAFF. CDR3 DNA sequence: TGTGCCAGCAACTTGGGACAGACGGAAGCTTTCTTT. Variable domain in full (rest from reference TRBV7-9 and TRBJ1-1): DTGVSQNPRHKITKRGQNVTFRCDPISEHNRLYWYRQTLGQGPEFLTYFQNEAQLEKSRLLSDRFSAERPKGSFSTLEIQRTEQGDSAMYLCASNLGQTEAFFGQGTRLTVV.